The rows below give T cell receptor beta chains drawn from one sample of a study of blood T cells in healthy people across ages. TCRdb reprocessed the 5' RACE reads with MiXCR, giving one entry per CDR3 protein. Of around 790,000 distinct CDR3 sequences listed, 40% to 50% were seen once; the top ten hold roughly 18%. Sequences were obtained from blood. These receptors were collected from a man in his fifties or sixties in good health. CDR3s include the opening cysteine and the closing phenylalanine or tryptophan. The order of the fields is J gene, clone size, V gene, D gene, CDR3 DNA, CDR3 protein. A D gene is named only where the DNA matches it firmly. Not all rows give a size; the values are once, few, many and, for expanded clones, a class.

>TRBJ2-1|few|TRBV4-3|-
TGCGCCAGCAGCCAAGATGGGGACGCTGAGCAGTTCTTC
CASSQDGDAEQFF
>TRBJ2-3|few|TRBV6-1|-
TGTGCCAGCAGTGAACGAGGGGGGTTCACAGATACGCAGTATTTT
CASSERGGFTDTQYF
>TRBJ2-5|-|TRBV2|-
TGTGCCAGCGGTCGGTTCCAAGAGACCCAGTACTTC
CASGRFQETQYF
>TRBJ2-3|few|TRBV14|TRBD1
TGTGCCAGCAGCCGCCGACAGGGGTCAAGCACAGATACGCAGTATTTT
CASSRRQGSSTDTQYF
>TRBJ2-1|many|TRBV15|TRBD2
TGTGCCACCAGCCGGGGGGGAAGCTCCTACAATGAGCAGTTCTTC
CATSRGGSSYNEQFF
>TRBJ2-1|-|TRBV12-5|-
TGTGCTAGTGGTTTGGTAGTAACGAGGGAATACAATGAGCAGTTCTTC
CASGLVVTREYNEQFF
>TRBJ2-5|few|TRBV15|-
TGTGCCACCAGCAGGGACATCTCCCCTGGGGAGACCCAGTACTTC
CATSRDISPGETQYF
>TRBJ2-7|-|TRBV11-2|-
TGTGCCAGCAGCCTCCGACCACCCGACCCCTACGAGCAGTACTTC
CASSLRPPDPYEQYF
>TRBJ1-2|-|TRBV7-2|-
TGTGCCAGCAGCCTAGGATGGCGGGTGCAGGGAGGTGGCTACACCTTC
CASSLGWRVQGGGYTF
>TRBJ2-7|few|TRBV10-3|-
TGTGCCATCAGAGGCAGGGATGCCTACGAGCAGTACTTC
CAIRGRDAYEQYF
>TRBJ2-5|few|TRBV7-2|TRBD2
TGTGCCAGCAGCTCGACTAGCGGGGCCCAAGAGACCCAGTACTTC
CASSSTSGAQETQYF
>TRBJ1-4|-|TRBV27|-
TGTGCCAGCAGCTTAGAGGGGGCAACTAATGAAAAACTGTTTTTT
CASSLEGATNEKLFF
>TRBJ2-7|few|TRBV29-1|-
TGCAGCGTTGAAGCAAACGTCGGTGGCGAGCAGTACTTC
CSVEANVGGEQYF
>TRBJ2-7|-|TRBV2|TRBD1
TGTGCCAGCAGGGCGGACAGGCTGGGGTCCTACGAGCAGTACTTC
CASRADRLGSYEQYF
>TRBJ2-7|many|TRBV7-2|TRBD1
TGTGCCAGCAGCCAAAGGGACAGGGGCCACGAGCAGTACTTC
CASSQRDRGHEQYF
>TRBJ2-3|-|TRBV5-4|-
TGTGCCAGCAGCTTGCCTAGCGTGGCAACAGATACGCAGTATTTT
CASSLPSVATDTQYF
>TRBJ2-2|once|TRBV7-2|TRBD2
TGTGCCAGCAGCTTAGCTGGGGGACTATACACCGGGGAGCTGTTTTTT
CASSLAGGLYTGELFF
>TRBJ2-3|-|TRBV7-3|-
TGTGCCAGCAGCTTAAATGCAGCTAGCACAGATACGCAGTATTTT
CASSLNAASTDTQYF
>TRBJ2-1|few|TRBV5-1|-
TGCGCCAGCAGCGCCGACGGTAGCTCCTACAATGAGCAGTTCTTC
CASSADGSSYNEQFF
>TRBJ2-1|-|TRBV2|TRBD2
TGTGCCAGCGCTCCTTCCCCGGGGGGGTACAATGAGCAGTTCTTC
CASAPSPGGYNEQFF
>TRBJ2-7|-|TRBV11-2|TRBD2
TGTGCCAGCCGCACCTCGGGCGGGGGAACCTCCTACGGGCAGTACTTC
CASRTSGGGTSYGQYF
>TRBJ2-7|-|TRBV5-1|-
TGCGCCAGCACCTCGGGAGGGACAGGGATAACAGACGAGCAGTACTTC
CASTSGGTGITDEQYF
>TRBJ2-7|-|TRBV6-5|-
TGTGCCAGCAGTTACTCGGGGTTCGGAGCCGAGCAGTACTTC
CASSYSGFGAEQYF
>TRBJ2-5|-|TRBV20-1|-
TGCAGTGCTAGTCTGAACAACCAAGAGACCCAGTACTTC
CSASLNNQETQYF
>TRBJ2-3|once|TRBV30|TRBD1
TGTGCCTGGAGTGTATTGACAGGGGGCGCAGATACGCAGTATTTT
CAWSVLTGGADTQYF
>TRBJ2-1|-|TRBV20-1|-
TGCAGTGCTAGAGATGGCCGGTCAGGGGTCAATGAGCAGTTCTTC
CSARDGRSGVNEQFF
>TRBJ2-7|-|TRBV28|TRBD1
TGTGCCAGCAGTTTAGACAGGGGGCGGACTCTTGCCTACGAGCAGTACTTC
CASSLDRGRTLAYEQYF
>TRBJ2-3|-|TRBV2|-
TGTGCCAGCAGTCCCGACAGGCCAGATACGCAGTATTTT
CASSPDRPDTQYF
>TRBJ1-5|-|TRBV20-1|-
TGCAGTGCTACGGACAGCAATAGCAATCAGCCCCAGCATTTT
CSATDSNSNQPQHF
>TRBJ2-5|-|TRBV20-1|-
TGCAGTGCTAGTGGGCCAGACCAGGAGACCCAGTACTTC
CSASGPDQETQYF